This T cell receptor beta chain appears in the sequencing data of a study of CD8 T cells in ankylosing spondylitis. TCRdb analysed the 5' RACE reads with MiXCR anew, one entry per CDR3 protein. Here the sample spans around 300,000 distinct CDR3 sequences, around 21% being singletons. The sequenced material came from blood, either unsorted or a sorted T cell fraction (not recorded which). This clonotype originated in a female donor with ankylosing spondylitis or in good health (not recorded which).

CDR3 bases: TGTGCCAGCAGTAAAGACAGGGGACGCGGTACCATGAACACTGAAGCTTTCTTT. Translation: CASSKDRGRGTMNTEAFF. The rearrangement links TRBV6-6 to TRBJ1-1; 8 bases agree with TRBD1. With 5 bases clipped from V and 0 bases from J, the junction kept 14 bases outside the gene matches. The CDR3 consists of 18 residues. Germline assignment: CDR1 MNHNY and CDR2 SVGAGI (reference sequence).